This TCR beta chain was captured in a study of beta chain features in type 1 diabetes. All of the isolated RNA was reverse transcribed, so expressed TCRB transcripts were sequenced. Sequencing was performed with immunoSEQ multiplex PCR; in TCRdb, only in-frame clones are kept and a portion is missing. The data hold 300,000 to 350,000 clones, with 15% to 20% observed a single time. General study results and limits: TCRB repertoires of naive, central memory and Treg cells appeared more similar among patients than among healthy donors.

As for this clone: Antigen specificity is unknown.

The CDR3 is 14 amino acids. The ends were cut back, 4 bases at V and 6 bases at J, with 16 bases in the middle. In germline, CDR1 is SGHRS, CDR2 YFSETQ. Material: naive CD4+ T cells from blood. V and J are TRBV5-1 and TRBJ2-5; D unresolved. This receptor was identified in a woman between 18 and 29 years old in good health. CDR3: CASSPDPRTKTQYF. As DNA, the CDR3 is TGCGCCAGCAGCCCTGACCCCCGCACTAAGACCCAGTACTTC.